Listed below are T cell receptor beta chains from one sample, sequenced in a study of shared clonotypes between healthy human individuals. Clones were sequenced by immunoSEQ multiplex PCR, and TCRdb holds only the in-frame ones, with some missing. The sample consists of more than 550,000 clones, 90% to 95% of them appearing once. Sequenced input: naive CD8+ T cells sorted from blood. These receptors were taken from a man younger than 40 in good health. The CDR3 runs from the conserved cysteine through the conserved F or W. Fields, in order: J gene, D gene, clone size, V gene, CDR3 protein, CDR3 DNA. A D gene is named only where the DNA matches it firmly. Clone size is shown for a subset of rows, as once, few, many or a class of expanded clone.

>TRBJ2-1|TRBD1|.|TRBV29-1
CSVGTGSVYNEQFF
TGCAGCGTTGGGACAGGTTCGGTATACAATGAGCAGTTCTTC
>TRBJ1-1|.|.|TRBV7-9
CASSTTRPTSLITEAFF
TGTGCCAGCAGCACGACTCGCCCCACCAGCTTGATAACTGAAGCTTTCTTT
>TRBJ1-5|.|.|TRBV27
CASNTSGGTRGNQPQHF
TGTGCCAGCAATACCTCCGGCGGCACACGAGGTAATCAGCCCCAGCATTTT
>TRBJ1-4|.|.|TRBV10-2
CASRTQGSNEKLFF
TGCGCCAGCAGAACCCAGGGGAGTAATGAAAAACTGTTTTTT
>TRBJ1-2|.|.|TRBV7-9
CASSPWTTRDGGYTF
TGTGCCAGCAGCCCCTGGACTACTCGGGATGGTGGCTACACCTTC
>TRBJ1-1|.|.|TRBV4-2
CASSPWQGFGAFF
TGTGCCAGCAGCCCCTGGCAAGGGTTTGGGGCTTTCTTT
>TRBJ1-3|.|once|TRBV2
CASSTQGTGNTIYF
TGTGCCAGCAGTACACAGGGAACTGGAAACACCATATATTTT
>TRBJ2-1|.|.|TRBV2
CASSGGYNEQFF
TGTGCCAGCAGTGGAGGGTACAATGAGCAGTTCTTC
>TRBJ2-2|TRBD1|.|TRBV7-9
CASSFHIGQGDTGELFF
TGTGCCAGCAGTTTCCACATCGGACAGGGGGACACCGGGGAGCTGTTTTTT
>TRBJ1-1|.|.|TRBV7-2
CASSSPLGRGGTEAFF
TGTGCCAGCAGCTCGCCCTTAGGCAGGGGCGGCACTGAAGCTTTCTTT
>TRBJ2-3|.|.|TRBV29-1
CSVGGSGDTQYF
TGCAGCGTTGGAGGGTCCGGAGATACGCAGTATTTT
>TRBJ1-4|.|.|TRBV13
CASSSFYRGDEKLFF
TGTGCCAGCAGCTCCTTTTACCGGGGTGATGAAAAACTGTTTTTT
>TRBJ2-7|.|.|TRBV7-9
CASSPGPLGQYF
TGTGCCAGCAGCCCGGGCCCGCTGGGGCAGTACTTC
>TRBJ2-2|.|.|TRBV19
CASRVKNLNTGELFF
TGTGCCAGTAGGGTCAAGAATCTGAACACCGGGGAGCTGTTTTTT
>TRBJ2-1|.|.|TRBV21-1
CASSPQVITGVAEWREWGQFF
TGTGCCAGCAGCCCGCAGGTTATCACAGGGGTAGCTGAGTGGCGGGAATGGGGGCAGTTCTTC
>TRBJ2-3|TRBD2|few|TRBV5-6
CASRQGTSGRSDTQYF
TGTGCCAGCAGGCAAGGGACTAGCGGGAGATCAGATACGCAGTATTTT
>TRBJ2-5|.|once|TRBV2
CASSEIGTPTETQYF
TGTGCCAGCAGTGAGATCGGGACTCCCACGGAGACCCAGTACTTC
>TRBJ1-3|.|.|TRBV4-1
CASSPAAGLVDGNTIYF
TGCGCCAGCAGCCCCGCAGCGGGCCTAGTCGACGGAAACACCATATATTTT
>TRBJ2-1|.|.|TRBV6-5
CASSYSQGDEQFF
TGTGCCAGCAGTTATTCACAGGGAGACGAGCAGTTCTTC
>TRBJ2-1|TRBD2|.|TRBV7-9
CASSMGLAASYNEQFF
TGTGCCAGCAGCATGGGACTAGCGGCCTCCTACAATGAGCAGTTCTTC
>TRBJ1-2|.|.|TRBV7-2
CASSLDLGARGYTF
TGTGCCAGCAGCTTAGATCTAGGGGCCCGAGGCTACACCTTC
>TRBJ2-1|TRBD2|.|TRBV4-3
CASSQGTSGSVAGEQFF
TGCGCCAGCAGCCAAGGGACTAGCGGGAGTGTCGCGGGTGAGCAGTTCTTC
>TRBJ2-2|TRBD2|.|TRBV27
CASSGTINTGELFF
TGTGCCAGCAGTGGGACTATTAACACCGGGGAGCTGTTTTTT
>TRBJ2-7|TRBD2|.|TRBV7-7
CASSLEASGSYEQYF
TGTGCTAGCAGCTTAGAGGCTAGCGGGAGTTACGAGCAGTACTTC
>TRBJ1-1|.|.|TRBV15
CATSRDIGSEAFF
TGTGCCACCAGCAGAGATATCGGCAGTGAAGCTTTCTTT
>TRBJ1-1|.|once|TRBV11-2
CASSLSPNTEAFF
TGTGCCAGCAGCTTATCCCCGAACACTGAAGCTTTCTTT
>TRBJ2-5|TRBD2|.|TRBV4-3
CASSQASRSSGRGETQYF
TGCGCCAGCAGCCAAGCCTCCCGGTCTAGCGGGAGGGGAGAGACCCAGTACTTC
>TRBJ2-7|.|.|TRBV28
CASTSHRLDYEQYF
TGTGCCAGCACTTCCCACAGGTTGGATTACGAGCAGTACTTC
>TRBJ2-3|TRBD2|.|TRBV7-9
CASSPELAGPSTDTQYF
TGTGCCAGCAGCCCCGAACTAGCGGGGCCTAGCACAGATACGCAGTATTTT
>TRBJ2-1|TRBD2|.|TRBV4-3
CASSPGTSGSNEQFF
TGCGCCAGCAGCCCCGGGACTAGCGGGAGCAATGAGCAGTTCTTC
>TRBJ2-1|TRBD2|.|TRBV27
CASSETSLPREQFF
TGTGCCAGCAGTGAGACTAGCCTACCAAGAGAGCAGTTCTTC
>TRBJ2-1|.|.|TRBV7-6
CASSPLPRDQEQFF
TGTGCCAGCAGCCCTCTCCCCCGGGACCAAGAGCAGTTCTTC
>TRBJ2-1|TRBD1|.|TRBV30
CAWSAGQGAGEQFF
TGTGCCTGGAGTGCGGGACAGGGGGCGGGTGAGCAGTTCTTC
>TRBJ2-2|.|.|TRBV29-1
CSVDVFPGELFF
TGCAGCGTGGACGTTTTTCCCGGGGAGCTGTTTTTT
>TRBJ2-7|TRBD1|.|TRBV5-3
CARSSGTGAIGDYEQYF
TGTGCCAGAAGCTCCGGGACAGGGGCCATAGGCGACTACGAGCAGTACTTC
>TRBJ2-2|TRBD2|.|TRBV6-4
CASSEGLAGGRTGELFF
TGTGCCAGCAGTGAGGGACTAGCGGGAGGAAGGACCGGGGAGCTGTTTTTT
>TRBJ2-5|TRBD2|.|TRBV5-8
CASSPPGLAGGPGETQYF
TGTGCCAGCAGCCCACCGGGACTAGCGGGAGGGCCGGGAGAGACCCAGTACTTC
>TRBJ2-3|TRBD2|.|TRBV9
CASSPGTSGRLADTQYF
TGTGCCAGCAGCCCCGGGACTAGCGGAAGGTTGGCAGATACGCAGTATTTT
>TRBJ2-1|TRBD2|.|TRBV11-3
CASSPGTSGPSYNEQFF
TGTGCCAGCAGCCCAGGGACTAGCGGGCCCTCCTACAATGAGCAGTTCTTC
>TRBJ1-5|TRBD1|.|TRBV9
CASSAGQTNQPQHF
TGTGCCAGCAGCGCGGGACAGACCAATCAGCCCCAGCATTTT
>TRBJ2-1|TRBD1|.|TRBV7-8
CASSLGTDNEQFF
TGTGCCAGCAGCTTGGGGACAGACAATGAGCAGTTCTTC
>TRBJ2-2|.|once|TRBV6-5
CASSSEGITGELFF
TGTGCCAGCAGTTCTGAGGGTATAACCGGGGAGCTGTTTTTT
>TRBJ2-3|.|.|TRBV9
CASSGGGGRSTDTQYF
TGTGCCAGCAGCGGAGGGGGGGGAAGGAGTACAGATACGCAGTATTTT
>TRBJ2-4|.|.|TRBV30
CAWNGMGKENIQYF
TGTGCCTGGAACGGGATGGGGAAGGAAAACATTCAGTACTTC
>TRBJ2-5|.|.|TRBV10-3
CAISDATDYPVETQYF
TGTGCCATCAGTGATGCGACGGATTACCCGGTTGAGACCCAGTACTTC
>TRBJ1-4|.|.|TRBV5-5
CASSLAGRTVLNEKLFF
TGTGCCAGCAGCTTGGCCGGACGGACGGTTCTGAATGAAAAACTGTTTTTT
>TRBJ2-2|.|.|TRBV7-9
CASSLEDRYTGELFF
TGTGCCAGCAGCTTAGAAGATCGGTACACCGGGGAGCTGTTTTTT
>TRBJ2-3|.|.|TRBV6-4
CASSESIGGTDTQYF
TGTGCCAGCAGTGAATCAATCGGAGGCACAGATACGCAGTATTTT
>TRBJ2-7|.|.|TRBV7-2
CASSQAVAGAPSVEQYF
TGTGCCAGCAGCCAAGCGGTAGCAGGGGCTCCTTCCGTCGAGCAGTACTTC
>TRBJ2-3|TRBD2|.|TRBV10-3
CAISVAGLAGDEDTQYF
TGTGCCATCAGTGTCGCCGGACTAGCGGGAGATGAGGATACGCAGTATTTT
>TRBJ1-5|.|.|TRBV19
CASRFYRATNQPQHF
TGTGCCAGTAGATTCTACAGGGCTACCAATCAGCCCCAGCATTTT
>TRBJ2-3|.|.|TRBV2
CASTTDTQYF
TGTGCCAGCACAACCGATACGCAGTATTTT
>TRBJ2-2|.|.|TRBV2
CASSDTSENTGELFF
TGTGCCAGCAGTGATACGTCAGAAAACACCGGGGAGCTGTTTTTT